This T cell receptor beta chain was captured by sequencing in a study of OX40 agonist ivuxolimab in advanced cancers. Study information: Every patient in dose escalation had hepatocellular carcinoma, melanoma, renal cell or head and neck cancer. Study outcomes and limitations: Patients who responded partially at 0.1-3.0 mg/kg showed clonal expansion ranking among the lowest.

Exclusion of a patient followed from autoimmune disease history or systemic immunosuppression. Comments on this clone: Its matching antigen is unknown.

The germline V gene encodes CDR1 MGHRA and CDR2 YSYEKL. This CDR3 has 13 amino acids. Trimming at V came to 2 bases and at J to 8 bases, leaving 5 bases not matched to a gene. Here immunoSEQ multiplex PCR was the method, and the copy in TCRdb shows in-frame clones only, minus some. Of around 150,000 clones listed, approximately 94% are singletons. This TCR came from an adult with an advanced solid tumor such as melanoma, head and neck, liver or kidney cancer. Specimen: CD4+ or CD8+ T cells sorted from blood, collected in a trial of the OX40 agonist ivuxolimab. The gene calls are TRBV4-1 and TRBJ1-1, with TRBD1 identical over 7 bases. DNA of the CDR3: TGCGCCAGCAGCCAATTGACAGGGCCCGAAGCTTTCTTT. Amino acid sequence: CASSQLTGPEAFF.